This TCR beta chain was captured by sequencing in a study of cytomegalovirus exposure and HLA in healthy donors. The table came from immunoSEQ multiplex PCR; TCRdb's copy has only in-frame clones and leaves some out. The data show about 280,000 clones, around nine tenths seen once. The TCR comes from a woman aged 18-29 years in good health and CMV-seronegative. The sequencing input was PBMCs.

The CDR3 region has the DNA TGTGCCAGCAGCGGGAGCAACAGGGCAAACACTGAAGCTTTCTTT. Its protein product is CASSGSNRANTEAFF. The chain joins TRBV9 to TRBJ1-1, with a tentative D call TRBD1 (6 bases). Looked up from germline, CDR1 is SGDLS and CDR2 is YYNGEE. The CDR3 contains 15 residues. Trimming left V 3 bases short and J 2 bases short, with 14 bases between. The whole variable domain, filled in from reference TRBV9 and TRBJ1-1, reads DSGVTQTPKHLITATGQRVTLRCSPRSGDLSVYWYQQSLDQGLQFLIQYYNGEERAKGNILERFSAQQFPDLHSELNLSSLELGDSALYFCASSGSNRANTEAFFGQGTRLTVV.